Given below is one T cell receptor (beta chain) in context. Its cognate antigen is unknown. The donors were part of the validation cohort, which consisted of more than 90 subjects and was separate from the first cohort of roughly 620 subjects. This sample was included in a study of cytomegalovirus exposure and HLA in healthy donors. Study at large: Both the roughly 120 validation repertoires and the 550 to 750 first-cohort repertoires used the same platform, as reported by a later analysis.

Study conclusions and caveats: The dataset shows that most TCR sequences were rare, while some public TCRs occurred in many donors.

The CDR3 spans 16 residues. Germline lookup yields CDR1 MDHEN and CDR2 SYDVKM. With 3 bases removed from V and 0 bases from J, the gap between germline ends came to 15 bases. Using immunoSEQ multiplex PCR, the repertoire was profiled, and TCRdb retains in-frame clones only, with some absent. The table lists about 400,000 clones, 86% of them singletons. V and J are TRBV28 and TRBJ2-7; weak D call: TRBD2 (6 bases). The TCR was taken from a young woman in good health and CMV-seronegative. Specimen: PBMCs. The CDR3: CASSFRIGGSSYEQYF. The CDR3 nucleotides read TGTGCCAGCAGTTTTCGGATTGGGGGGAGCTCCTACGAGCAGTACTTC.